Listed below are T cell receptor beta chains from one sample, sequenced in a study of cytomegalovirus exposure and HLA in healthy donors. TCRdb keeps only in-frame clones here, not all; method: immunoSEQ multiplex PCR. The sample carries 75,000 to 95,000 clones, about four fifths recorded once. Material for sequencing was PBMCs. The receptor set was obtained from a young man in good health and CMV-seronegative. CDR3s include the opening cysteine and the closing phenylalanine or tryptophan. D genes are given only for firm matches. A clone size is listed for some rows: how often the clone was seen (once, few, many), or a class if it is expanded.

j_gene: TRBJ2-1
v_gene: TRBV9
len: 12
d_gene: TRBD1
abundance: NA
CDR3aa: CASSDRGGEQFF
CDR3nt: TGTGCCAGCAGCGACAGGGGCGGAGAGCAGTTCTTC

j_gene: TRBJ1-1
v_gene: TRBV10-2
len: 13
d_gene: NA
abundance: NA
CDR3aa: CASRDDLRTEAFF
CDR3nt: TGCGCCAGCAGGGATGACTTGCGCACTGAAGCTTTCTTT

j_gene: TRBJ2-6
v_gene: TRBV7-3
len: 15
d_gene: NA
abundance: NA
CDR3aa: CASSSTATGANVLTF
CDR3nt: TGTGCCAGCAGCTCGACAGCTACCGGGGCCAACGTCCTGACTTTC

j_gene: TRBJ2-3
v_gene: TRBV29-1
len: 13
d_gene: NA
abundance: NA
CDR3aa: CSGGPAATDTQYF
CDR3nt: TGCAGCGGCGGCCCGGCAGCCACAGATACGCAGTATTTT

j_gene: TRBJ2-7
v_gene: TRBV11-2
len: 14
d_gene: NA
abundance: NA
CDR3aa: CASSYLSQGYEQYF
CDR3nt: TGTGCCAGCAGCTACTTGTCTCAGGGCTACGAGCAGTACTTC

j_gene: TRBJ2-5
v_gene: TRBV2
len: 14
d_gene: NA
abundance: NA
CDR3aa: CASSVRGGGETQYF
CDR3nt: TGTGCCAGCAGCGTCAGGGGTGGTGGGGAGACCCAGTACTTC

j_gene: TRBJ1-2
v_gene: TRBV6-1
len: 15
d_gene: TRBD1
abundance: NA
CDR3aa: CASSVGQGINYGYTF
CDR3nt: TGTGCCAGCAGTGTAGGACAGGGGATTAACTATGGCTACACCTTC

j_gene: TRBJ2-1
v_gene: TRBV7-2
len: 15
d_gene: TRBD2
abundance: NA
CDR3aa: CASSRTSGGYNEQFF
CDR3nt: TGTGCCAGCAGTAGGACTAGCGGGGGATACAATGAGCAGTTCTTC

j_gene: TRBJ2-7
v_gene: TRBV9
len: 15
d_gene: NA
abundance: NA
CDR3aa: CASSVGAGPTGEQYF
CDR3nt: TGTGCCAGCAGCGTAGGGGCGGGACCAACGGGGGAGCAGTACTTC

j_gene: TRBJ1-2
v_gene: TRBV30
len: 13
d_gene: TRBD1
abundance: NA
CDR3aa: CAWSVSSRQGYTF
CDR3nt: TGTGCCTGGAGTGTATCTTCTCGACAGGGGTACACCTTC

j_gene: TRBJ1-2
v_gene: TRBV29-1
len: 16
d_gene: TRBD1
abundance: NA
CDR3aa: CSVEGGSRGGAGGYTF
CDR3nt: TGCAGCGTTGAAGGGGGAAGCCGAGGGGGCGCTGGGGGCTACACCTTC

j_gene: TRBJ1-2
v_gene: TRBV28
len: 14
d_gene: TRBD1
abundance: NA
CDR3aa: CASSRYRGADGYTF
CDR3nt: TGTGCCAGCAGCAGATACAGGGGCGCGGATGGCTACACCTTC

j_gene: TRBJ1-1
v_gene: TRBV18
len: 13
d_gene: TRBD1
abundance: NA
CDR3aa: CASSPAGQAEAFF
CDR3nt: TGTGCCAGCTCACCCGCGGGACAGGCCGAAGCTTTCTTT

j_gene: TRBJ2-1
v_gene: TRBV6-5
len: 15
d_gene: TRBD2
abundance: NA
CDR3aa: CASKPSAGEGYEQFF
CDR3nt: TGTGCCAGCAAGCCTTCGGCGGGAGAGGGGTATGAGCAGTTCTTC

j_gene: TRBJ2-3
v_gene: TRBV19
len: 13
d_gene: NA
abundance: NA
CDR3aa: CASSRGLADTQYF
CDR3nt: TGTGCCAGTAGTAGGGGCTTGGCAGATACGCAGTATTTT

j_gene: TRBJ2-3
v_gene: TRBV7-8
len: 15
d_gene: TRBD2
abundance: NA
CDR3aa: CASSLAPAGGHTQYF
CDR3nt: TGTGCCAGCAGCTTAGCGCCGGCGGGGGGACATACGCAGTATTTT

j_gene: TRBJ1-2
v_gene: TRBV5-4
len: 15
d_gene: NA
abundance: NA
CDR3aa: CASSLAGGPNYGYTF
CDR3nt: TGTGCCAGCAGCTTGGCCGGCGGTCCTAACTATGGCTACACCTTC

j_gene: TRBJ1-5
v_gene: TRBV19
len: 16
d_gene: NA
abundance: NA
CDR3aa: CASSMPTGGGNQPQHF
CDR3nt: TGTGCCAGTAGTATGCCCACGGGGGGGGGCAATCAGCCCCAGCATTTT

j_gene: TRBJ1-2
v_gene: TRBV5-4
len: 14
d_gene: NA
abundance: NA
CDR3aa: CASSLAQGIYGYTF
CDR3nt: TGTGCCAGCAGCTTGGCTCAGGGAATCTATGGCTACACCTTC

j_gene: TRBJ2-1
v_gene: TRBV6-5
len: 16
d_gene: TRBD2
abundance: NA
CDR3aa: CASSSSGSESYNEQFF
CDR3nt: TGTGCCAGCAGTTCTAGCGGGAGTGAATCCTACAATGAGCAGTTCTTC

j_gene: TRBJ1-1
v_gene: TRBV5-6
len: 13
d_gene: NA
abundance: few
CDR3aa: CASSSDKENEAFF
CDR3nt: TGTGCCAGCAGCTCAGACAAGGAAAACGAAGCTTTCTTT

j_gene: TRBJ1-6
v_gene: TRBV6-5
len: 13
d_gene: NA
abundance: NA
CDR3aa: CASSRSYDSPLHF
CDR3nt: TGTGCCAGCAGTCGCAGTTACGATTCACCCCTCCACTTT

j_gene: TRBJ1-4
v_gene: TRBV5-1
len: 15
d_gene: NA
abundance: NA
CDR3aa: CASSLRSATNEKLFF
CDR3nt: TGCGCCAGCAGCCTCCGGAGTGCAACTAATGAAAAACTGTTTTTT

j_gene: TRBJ1-6
v_gene: TRBV27
len: 14
d_gene: NA
abundance: NA
CDR3aa: CASSFLGAVSPLHF
CDR3nt: TGTGCCAGCAGTTTTCTGGGGGCGGTTTCACCCCTCCACTTT

j_gene: TRBJ1-1
v_gene: TRBV15
len: 15
d_gene: NA
abundance: once
CDR3aa: CATSTVRSTGAEAFF
CDR3nt: TGTGCCACCAGCACGGTGAGGTCTACGGGGGCTGAAGCTTTCTTT

j_gene: TRBJ2-3
v_gene: TRBV7-8
len: 15
d_gene: TRBD1
abundance: NA
CDR3aa: CASSLPGGFTDTQYF
CDR3nt: TGTGCCAGCAGCTTACCAGGGGGCTTCACAGATACGCAGTATTTT

j_gene: TRBJ1-1
v_gene: TRBV2
len: 14
d_gene: NA
abundance: NA
CDR3aa: CASYGGLLNTEAFF
CDR3nt: TGTGCCAGCTACGGGGGTTTACTTAACACTGAAGCTTTCTTT

j_gene: TRBJ1-6
v_gene: TRBV6-1
len: 15
d_gene: TRBD1
abundance: NA
CDR3aa: CASRTRQGPNSPLHF
CDR3nt: TGTGCCAGCAGGACTAGACAGGGCCCCAATTCACCCCTCCACTTT

j_gene: TRBJ2-7
v_gene: TRBV9
len: 15
d_gene: TRBD2
abundance: NA
CDR3aa: CASSVGREGPHEQYF
CDR3nt: TGTGCCAGCAGCGTAGGGCGGGAGGGCCCACACGAGCAGTACTTC

j_gene: TRBJ2-7
v_gene: TRBV18
len: 15
d_gene: TRBD1
abundance: NA
CDR3aa: CASSYIDRGQREQYF
CDR3nt: TGTGCCAGCTCGTACATAGACAGGGGGCAACGCGAGCAGTACTTC

j_gene: TRBJ1-1
v_gene: TRBV4-3
len: 14
d_gene: NA
abundance: NA
CDR3aa: CASSQETTGPEAFF
CDR3nt: TGCGCCAGCAGCCAAGAGACTACAGGGCCTGAAGCTTTCTTT

j_gene: TRBJ1-2
v_gene: TRBV29-1
len: 13
d_gene: NA
abundance: few
CDR3aa: CSVFGHVNYGYTF
CDR3nt: TGCAGCGTTTTCGGTCACGTGAACTATGGCTACACCTTC

j_gene: TRBJ1-2
v_gene: TRBV5-1
len: 13
d_gene: NA
abundance: NA
CDR3aa: CASSPGTAGGYTF
CDR3nt: TGCGCCAGCAGCCCGGGGACTGCTGGTGGCTACACCTTC

j_gene: TRBJ2-7
v_gene: TRBV5-1
len: 16
d_gene: NA
abundance: NA
CDR3aa: CASSLAPTGGSYEQYF
CDR3nt: TGCGCCAGCAGCTTGGCCCCGACAGGTGGGAGCTACGAGCAGTACTTC

j_gene: TRBJ2-7
v_gene: TRBV7-9
len: 12
d_gene: NA
abundance: NA
CDR3aa: CSSSLQGPEQYF
CDR3nt: TGTTCCAGCAGCTTACAGGGTCCCGAGCAGTACTTC

j_gene: TRBJ1-2
v_gene: TRBV7-9
len: 13
d_gene: NA
abundance: NA
CDR3aa: CASSSPRGYGYTF
CDR3nt: TGTGCCAGCAGCTCGCCCAGGGGCTATGGCTACACCTTC

j_gene: TRBJ2-5
v_gene: TRBV30
len: 16
d_gene: TRBD2
abundance: once
CDR3aa: CAWSRVAGGSQETQYF
CDR3nt: TGTGCCTGGAGTCGGGTAGCGGGAGGGTCCCAAGAGACCCAGTACTTC

j_gene: TRBJ2-7
v_gene: TRBV9
len: 15
d_gene: NA
abundance: once
CDR3aa: CASSRGGAEEYEQYF
CDR3nt: TGTGCCAGCAGCAGGGGGGGGGCTGAGGAGTACGAGCAGTACTTC

j_gene: TRBJ2-2
v_gene: TRBV13
len: 15
d_gene: NA
abundance: NA
CDR3aa: CASSFFRGNTGELFF
CDR3nt: TGTGCCAGCAGCTTTTTTAGGGGGAACACCGGGGAGCTGTTTTTT

j_gene: TRBJ2-6
v_gene: TRBV27
len: 15
d_gene: NA
abundance: NA
CDR3aa: CASSFSGSGANVLTF
CDR3nt: TGTGCCAGCAGTTTCAGTGGCTCTGGGGCCAACGTCCTGACTTTC

j_gene: TRBJ1-1
v_gene: TRBV21-1
len: 14
d_gene: NA
abundance: NA
CDR3aa: CASNSTGTDTEAFF
CDR3nt: TGTGCCAGCAACTCTACAGGGACGGACACTGAAGCTTTCTTT

j_gene: TRBJ1-1
v_gene: TRBV7-2
len: 14
d_gene: TRBD1
abundance: NA
CDR3aa: CASLPQGFVTEAFF
CDR3nt: TGTGCCAGCCTTCCACAGGGGTTTGTCACTGAAGCTTTCTTT

j_gene: TRBJ2-1
v_gene: TRBV4-1
len: 15
d_gene: TRBD2
abundance: once
CDR3aa: CASSQTSGSANEQFF
CDR3nt: TGCGCCAGCAGCCAAACTAGCGGGAGCGCCAATGAGCAGTTCTTC

j_gene: TRBJ2-7
v_gene: TRBV6-1
len: 15
d_gene: TRBD1
abundance: once
CDR3aa: CASSEGTGGFYEQYF
CDR3nt: TGTGCCAGCAGTGAAGGAACAGGGGGCTTCTACGAGCAGTACTTC

j_gene: TRBJ2-2
v_gene: TRBV19
len: 13
d_gene: NA
abundance: NA
CDR3aa: CASSIHNTGELFF
CDR3nt: TGTGCCAGTAGTATACATAACACCGGGGAGCTGTTTTTT

j_gene: TRBJ2-7
v_gene: TRBV6-1
len: 15
d_gene: NA
abundance: NA
CDR3aa: CASSEAVTGLQVRYF
CDR3nt: TGTGCCAGCAGTGAAGCGGTGACTGGACTACAAGTCAGGTACTTC

j_gene: TRBJ1-2
v_gene: TRBV7-8
len: 14
d_gene: TRBD1
abundance: NA
CDR3aa: CASSRQQGGYGYTF
CDR3nt: TGTGCCAGCAGCCGTCAACAGGGGGGGTATGGCTACACCTTC

j_gene: TRBJ2-3
v_gene: TRBV5-1
len: 16
d_gene: TRBD2
abundance: NA
CDR3aa: CASSQLAGGPPDTQYF
CDR3nt: TGCGCCAGCAGCCAATTAGCGGGAGGGCCGCCAGATACGCAGTATTTT

j_gene: TRBJ1-2
v_gene: TRBV27
len: 14
d_gene: NA
abundance: NA
CDR3aa: CASSFRRGYDGYTF
CDR3nt: TGTGCCAGCAGTTTTCGGCGGGGGTATGATGGCTACACCTTC

j_gene: TRBJ2-3
v_gene: TRBV6-5
len: 14
d_gene: NA
abundance: NA
CDR3aa: CASSPTSTTDTQYF
CDR3nt: TGTGCCAGCAGTCCGACTAGTACGACAGATACGCAGTATTTT

j_gene: TRBJ2-1
v_gene: TRBV6-1
len: 15
d_gene: NA
abundance: NA
CDR3aa: CASSRGAGEGHEQFF
CDR3nt: TGTGCCAGCAGCCGGGGGGCGGGAGAGGGGCATGAGCAGTTCTTC